This entry lists 16 T cell receptor beta chains sequenced from one sample in a study of T-cell memory formation after mild COVID-19. TCRdb reanalysed the 5' RACE reads using MiXCR and keeps one entry per CDR3 protein. The sample holds under 600,000 distinct CDR3 sequences, about 20% seen once. Input material: PBMCs or a T cell subset sorted from them (not recorded which). The receptor source for this set is an adult woman who had mild COVID-19 (a few samples of this study predate the infection). Cell type and time point are not known.

The chain uses TRBV24-1 and TRBJ2-1; D uncertain. Trimming took off 3 bases at V and 4 bases at J, with 15 bases between the two ends. CDR1 and CDR2 from the germline V gene are KGHDR and SFDVKD. There are 16 residues in the CDR3. The CDR3 sequence: CATSDPSGNSYNEQFF. The CDR3 nucleotides read TGTGCCACCAGTGATCCTAGTGGGAACTCTTACAATGAGCAGTTCTTC.

The chain combines TRBV2 with TRBJ1-6; 8 bases match TRBD1. Germline CDR1 SNHLY, CDR2 FYNNEI. The CDR3 length is 15 residues. V was clipped by 4 bases and J by 7 bases; unmatched bases: 6. The CDR3 DNA reads TGTGCCAGCAGTGCACAGGGGGTAAAAAATTCACCCCTCCACTTT. Protein sequence: CASSAQGVKNSPLHF.

The V call is TRBV6-6, the J call TRBJ1-5, with TRBD1 identical over 7 bases. V dropped 2 bases and J dropped 4; count of bases not matched to a gene: 14. The CDR3 has 18 amino acids. The V gene's germline CDR1 is MNHNY and CDR2 SVGAGI (reference sequence). DNA for the CDR3: TGTGCCAGCAGTTACAAGGACAGGCTTGGCCCGGTGAATCAGCCCCAGCATTTT. Encoded protein: CASSYKDRLGPVNQPQHF.

This CDR3 reads CATSGKGLAGSYNEQFF. The DNA of the CDR3 is TGTGCCACCAGTGGCAAGGGACTAGCGGGGTCCTACAATGAGCAGTTCTTC. The J gene is TRBJ2-1, the V gene TRBV24-1; TRBD2 agrees at 13 bases. This CDR3 is built from 17 residues. With 5 bases clipped from V and 1 base from J, the junction kept 4 bases outside the gene matches. Germline CDR1 and CDR2: KGHDR and SFDVKD.

This clonotype was recorded at least ten times. The V call is TRBV6-6, the J call TRBJ2-4, with D tentatively TRBD1 or TRBD2 (5 bases each). Deletions cut 2 bases from V and 0 bases from J, with 5 bases between. From germline, CDR1 is MNHNY and CDR2 SVGAGI (reference sequence). The CDR3 has 14 residues. The CDR3 DNA reads TGTGCCAGCAGTTACGGGACAGCCAAAAACATTCAGTACTTC. Protein product: CASSYGTAKNIQYF.

The J gene is TRBJ2-3, the V gene TRBV20-1; 13 nucleotides line up with TRBD2. The junction had 6 bases not matched to a gene; V was cut back by 5 bases and J by 4 bases. The CDR3 consists of 15 residues. Germline CDR1 is DFQATT and CDR2 is SNEGSKA (reference sequence). The DNA of the CDR3 is TGCAGTGCTCTGGGACTAGCGGGATCGGCAGATACGCAGTATTTT. It yields the protein CSALGLAGSADTQYF.

There are a few counts of this clonotype. The gene calls are TRBV5-1 and TRBJ1-2, with 9 bases aligning to TRBD1. The V gene end was trimmed by 2 bases and the J gene end by 6 bases; junction bases not matched to a gene: 5. The CDR3 has 14 residues. From germline, CDR1 is SGHRS and CDR2 YFSETQ. The CDR3 DNA sequence: TGCGCCAGCAGCTTCGCGGGACAGGGAAATGGCTACACCTTC. Translated, it gives CASSFAGQGNGYTF.

This clonotype was found a few times. This sequence joins TRBV5-1 and TRBJ1-4; 7 nucleotides agree with TRBD1. V gave up 3 bases and J gave up 5 bases; unmatched junction bases: 7. Germline-derived CDR1 and CDR2 are SGHRS and YFSETQ. CDR3 size: 15 residues. The CDR3 sequence: CASSSGRGRNEKLFF. DNA for the CDR3: TGCGCCAGCAGCTCGGGAAGGGGGCGCAATGAAAAACTGTTTTTT.

This rearrangement joins TRBV7-2 to TRBJ1-2; the match to TRBD1 covers 9 bases. V was clipped by 5 bases and J by 0 bases; unmatched bases: 4. This CDR3 comprises 15 residues. Germline V lookup: CDR1 SGHTA, CDR2 FQGNSA. CDR3 in amino acids: CASSPWTGANYGYTF. The CDR3, as DNA: TGTGCCAGCAGCCCCTGGACAGGGGCTAACTATGGCTACACCTTC.

This clonotype turned up a few times. The chain carries TRBV4-1 and TRBJ2-6; D uncertain. Germline values: CDR1 MGHRA, CDR2 YSYEKL. This CDR3 region has 17 residues. The V end was cut by 5 bases, the J end by 2 bases, with 16 bases between. CDR3 in amino acids: CASSNHVLPPGANVLTF. The CDR3 DNA reads TGCGCCAGCAGCAACCACGTTCTCCCCCCTGGGGCCAACGTCCTGACTTTC.

This clonotype was counted between two and nine times. This chain links TRBV7-9 with TRBJ2-3, with a tentative D call TRBD1 (5 bases). Germline V lookup: CDR1 SEHNR, CDR2 FQNEAQ (reference sequence). V was pared by 4 bases and J by 3 bases, with 14 bases between. CDR3 length: 15 amino acids. The DNA for the CDR3 is TGTGCCAGCAGCTCATTTCGACAGACTACAGATACGCAGTATTTT. Protein sequence: CASSSFRQTTDTQYF. The full variable domain, in which reference TRBV7-9 and TRBJ2-3 provide the parts outside the CDR3, is DTGVSQNPRHKITKRGQNVTFRCDPISEHNRLYWYRQTLGQGPEFLTYFQNEAQLEKSRLLSDRFSAERPKGSFSTLEIQRTEQGDSAMYLCASSSFRQTTDTQYFGPGTRLTVL.

This clonotype turned up a few times. The chain is built from TRBV7-2 and TRBJ2-4; TRBD1 is a possible D gene (6 bases). The CDR3 length is 14 residues. V dropped 5 bases and J dropped 9 bases, with 17 bases sitting between them. Per germline, CDR1 SGHTA and CDR2 FQGNSA. DNA of the CDR3: TGTGCCAGCAGCGACACAGGGCTGGGCCGCATTCAGTACTTC. This sequence encodes CASSDTGLGRIQYF.

This chain connects TRBV6-5 to TRBJ1-1; D is possibly TRBD1 (5 bases). The germline CDR1 and CDR2 sequences are MNHEY and SVGAGI. The CDR3 has 15 amino acids. V dropped 10 bases and J dropped 0 bases, with 18 bases sitting between them. CDR3 sequence: CATSRNRGLNTEAFF. The CDR3 DNA sequence: TGTGCCACGTCGAGGAATAGGGGTTTGAACACTGAAGCTTTCTTT.

The table lists this clonotype with many counts. The V and J genes are TRBV7-2 and TRBJ2-7; TRBD2 agrees at 9 bases. This CDR3 has 14 amino acids. The V gene end was trimmed by 0 bases and the J gene end by 6 bases; junction bases not matched to a gene: 3. Germline CDR1 is SGHTA and CDR2 is FQGNSA. The CDR3 region is CASSLALAGAEQYF. The CDR3 region has the DNA TGTGCCAGCAGCTTAGCATTAGCGGGGGCCGAGCAGTACTTC.

This clonotype came up a few times. The chain uses TRBV29-1 and TRBJ2-3; D is undetermined. CDR3 size: 12 residues. V was shortened by 5 bases and J by 2 bases, with 8 bases between the two germline ends. Per germline, CDR1 SQVTM and CDR2 ANQGSEA. The CDR3 loop reads CSVRVATDTQYF. The CDR3, as DNA: TGCAGCGTTCGGGTGGCCACAGATACGCAGTATTTT.

The V gene is TRBV11-3, the J gene TRBJ2-1, with D possibly being TRBD2 (6 bases). The CDR3 covers 16 residues. The germline CDR1 and CDR2 sequences are SGHNT and YENEEA. The V gene lost 2 bases and the J gene lost 1 base, with 12 bases spanning the gap. In nucleotides, the CDR3 is TGTGCCAGCAGCTTAAAGGCGGGGTGGTCCTACAATGAGCAGTTCTTC. Its protein product is CASSLKAGWSYNEQFF. Full variable domain (remainder filled in from reference TRBV11-3 and TRBJ2-1): EAGVVQSPRYKIIEKKQPVAFWCNPISGHNTLYWYLQNLGQGPELLIRYENEEAVDDSQLPKDRFSAERLKGVDSTLKIQPAELGDSAVYLCASSLKAGWSYNEQFFGPGTRLTVL.